The present TCR beta chain was sequenced within a study of blood T cell repertoires in COVID-19. The ends lost 6 bases at V and 6 bases at J; junction bases unmatched: 15. Per the germline V gene, CDR1 is LGHDT and CDR2 is YNNKEL (reference sequence). CDR3 length equals 17 residues. The repertoire was sequenced with immunoSEQ multiplex PCR; TCRdb's copy has only in-frame clones and lacks some. Of about 220,000 clones in the sample, about 86% were seen once. Sample: peripheral blood. The chain has TRBV3-1 (or the pseudogene TRBV3-2) and TRBJ2-1, with 9 nucleotides matching TRBD1. The source of this sequence is a woman between 25 and 40 years old who had recovered from COVID-19. For the CDR3, the DNA is TGTGCCAGCAGAGGAACTCATACAGGGGGCTCAGCCAATGAGCAGTTCTTC. This encodes CASRGTHTGGSANEQFF.